In its sample, the clone carrying this T cell receptor beta chain was seen once. Only in-frame clones appear in the TCRdb table, and some are missing; sequencing was by immunoSEQ multiplex PCR. The sample carries thousands of clones, around 71% recorded once. V lost 1 base, J lost 4 bases, and 13 bases lay in between. The length of the CDR3 is 15 residues. Germline V gene lookup returns CDR1 SGDLS and CDR2 YYNGEE. HeLa cells expressing allogeneic DPB1 restimulated the approximately 15-day-expanded CD4+ cells for 20 to 25 h. Retrovirally transduced HeLa cells with HLA-DPA1/DPB1, HLA-DM, invariant chain and CD80 served as stimulators. Cocultures used a 3:1 ratio of CD4+ cells to 100 Gy-irradiated HeLa, with approximately 51 U/mL IL-2. This entry comes from a study of T cell repertoires and HLA-DP antigens.

The sequence came from a man aged 60 to 69 in good health and CMV-seronegative. Sequenced input: CD137- CD4+ T cells from cultured PBMCs. The chain employs TRBV9 and TRBJ2-3; the D gene is possibly TRBD1 (6 bases). In nucleotides, the CDR3 is TGTGCCAGCAGCGTAAGGCAGGGGAGCGCAGATACGCAGTATTTT. Its protein is CASSVRQGSADTQYF.